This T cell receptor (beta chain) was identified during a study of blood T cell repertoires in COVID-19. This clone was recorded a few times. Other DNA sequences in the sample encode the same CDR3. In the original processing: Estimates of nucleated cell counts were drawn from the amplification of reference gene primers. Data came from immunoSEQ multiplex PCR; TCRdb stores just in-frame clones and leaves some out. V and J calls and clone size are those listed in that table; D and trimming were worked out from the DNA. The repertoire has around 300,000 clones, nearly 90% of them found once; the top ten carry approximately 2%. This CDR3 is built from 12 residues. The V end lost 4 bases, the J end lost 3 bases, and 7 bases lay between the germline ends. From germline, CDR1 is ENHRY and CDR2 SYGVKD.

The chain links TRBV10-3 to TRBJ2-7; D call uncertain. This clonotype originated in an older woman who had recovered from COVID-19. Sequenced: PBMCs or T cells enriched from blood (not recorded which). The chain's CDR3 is CAISGAGYEQYF. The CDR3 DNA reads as TGTGCCATCAGTGGGGCAGGCTACGAGCAGTACTTC.